These 21 T cell receptor beta chains were all obtained from the same sample, sequenced in a study of CD4+ T cells in melanoma. This table comes from immunoSEQ multiplex PCR, and its TCRdb copy is limited to in-frame clones, with some not included. The sample shows 9,500 to 12,000 clones, 65% to 75% of them seen only once. Input material: cells from a culture (not recorded whether cultured in vitro). Receptors originate from a human donor with melanoma.

The V gene is TRBV7-2, the J gene TRBJ2-7, with 12 bases lining up with TRBD2. J lost 1 base, V lost 2 bases, and 3 bases had no gene match. CDR1 is SGHTA and CDR2 is FQGNSA in the germline V gene. CDR3 length equals 16 residues. CDR3 sequence: CASSLRLAGGSYEQYF. As DNA, the CDR3 is TGTGCCAGCAGCTTACGGCTAGCGGGGGGGTCCTACGAGCAGTACTTC.

This rearrangement joins TRBV6-5 to TRBJ1-5; possible D gene TRBD1, 6 bases. The CDR3 covers 14 residues. The germline CDR1 and CDR2 sequences are MNHEY and SVGAGI. The V end lost 7 bases, the J end lost 1 base, and 11 bases lay between the germline ends. CDR3 in DNA: TGTGCCAGCAATCCGGACAGAAGCAATCAGCCCCAGCATTTT. This translates into CASNPDRSNQPQHF.

The chain couples TRBV18 to TRBJ1-6, with a tentative D call TRBD1 (6 bases). Germline-derived CDR1 and CDR2 are KGHSH and LQKENI. The CDR3 covers 15 residues. V was pared by 6 bases and J by 7 bases, with 16 bases between. The CDR3 reads CASSWGQGQNSPLHF. The CDR3 nucleotides are TGTGCCAGCTCCTGGGGTCAGGGACAAAATTCACCCCTCCACTTT.

This chain uses TRBV11-2 with TRBJ2-3; 11 nucleotides match TRBD1. The germline CDR1 and CDR2 sequences are SGHAT and FQNNGV. The CDR3 runs 15 residues. Trimming cost V 3 bases and J 3 bases; bases outside gene matches: 2. The chain's CDR3 is CASSFGQGATDTQYF. DNA for the CDR3: TGTGCCAGCAGCTTTGGACAGGGGGCTACAGATACGCAGTATTTT.

The CDR3 sequence: CASNRAPGTGSYEQYF. CDR3 nucleotides: TGCGCCAGCAATCGCGCCCCCGGGACAGGTTCCTACGAGCAGTACTTC. The chain recombines TRBV5-1 with TRBJ2-7; 8 bases align to TRBD1. The trim removed 6 bases at V and 1 base at J, leaving 12 bases unmatched. The CDR3 spans 16 residues. CDR1 and CDR2 (germline): SGHRS, YFSETQ.

This chain joins TRBV23-1 and TRBJ2-3, with 9 positions matching TRBD2. TRBV23-1 is recorded as an ORF, its role being uncertain. The junction had 12 bases not matched to a gene; V was cut back by 1 base and J by 1 base. The CDR3 is 19 amino acids. This CDR3 is CASSQFPTYERGGTDTQYF. CDR3 bases: TGCGCCAGCAGTCAATTCCCGACCTACGAGCGGGGGGGCACAGATACGCAGTATTTT.

CDR3 protein: CASSLSTYNSPLHF. The CDR3 nucleotides read TGCGCCAGCAGCTTGTCCACTTATAATTCACCCCTCCACTTT. The rearrangement links TRBV5-1 to TRBJ1-6; D is unclear. The CDR3 has 14 amino acids. Germline V lookup: CDR1 SGHRS, CDR2 YFSETQ. Trimming took 1 base from V and 4 from J, leaving 6 bases between them.

The chain recombines TRBV5-4 with TRBJ2-3; D ambiguous. Looked up from germline, CDR1 is SGHNT and CDR2 is YYREEE (reference sequence). V lost 4 bases to trimming and J lost 2 bases, with 8 bases between them. The CDR3 is 13 amino acids. CDR3: CASSQGPTDTQYF. CDR3 nucleotide sequence: TGTGCCAGCAGCCAAGGACCCACAGATACGCAGTATTTT.

This clone occurred a few times. The chain carries TRBV6-1 and TRBJ1-2; D is unclear. The CDR3 is 12 amino acids. Germline CDR1 and CDR2: MNHNS and SASEGT. Trimming left V 6 bases short and J 4 bases short, with 9 bases between. Here the CDR3 DNA reads TGTGCCAGCAGCAGAGACCTCTATGGCTACACCTTC. Residues: CASSRDLYGYTF.

This sequence joins TRBV19 and TRBJ2-5; TRBD2 matches 7 bases. The CDR3 totals 14 residues. V lost 4 bases and J lost 1; bases outside the gene matches: 3. Germline V gene lookup returns CDR1 LNHDA and CDR2 SQIVND (reference sequence). In DNA, the CDR3 is TGTGCCAGTAGTAACAGCGGGGCCCAAGAGACCCAGTACTTC. This encodes CASSNSGAQETQYF. Supplemented by reference TRBV19 and TRBJ2-5, the full variable domain reads DGGITQSPKYLFRKEGQNVTLSCEQNLNHDAMYWYRQDPGQGLRLIYYSQIVNDFQKGDIAEGYSVSREKKESFPLTVTSAQKNPTAFYLCASSNSGAQETQYFGPGTRLLVL.

This clone has a single count. This chain joins TRBV30 and TRBJ2-7; 7 nucleotides match TRBD2. CDR3 length: 14 amino acids. V was clipped by 5 bases and J by 6 bases; unmatched bases: 13. The germline V gene has CDR1 GTSNPN and CDR2 SVGIG (reference sequence). The CDR3, as DNA: TGTGCCTGGCCCAGTTTTTCTTCGGGAGGCGAGCAGTACTTC. Translated, it gives CAWPSFSSGGEQYF.

The chain is built from TRBV6-1 and TRBJ2-5, with 7 bases aligning to TRBD2. Germline CDR1 is MNHNS and CDR2 is SASEGT. V was pared by 5 bases and J by 5 bases, with 5 bases of the junction left unmatched. The CDR3 is 13 residues long. Here the CDR3 DNA reads TGTGCCAGCAGTTATACCGGGGGGGAGACCCAGTACTTC. Its translation: CASSYTGGETQYF.

The sample holds a few counts of this clone. This chain connects TRBV4-1 to TRBJ1-1; D remains ambiguous. Germline CDR1 is MGHRA and CDR2 is YSYEKL. This CDR3 has 15 amino acids. V lost 1 base and J lost 4, with 13 bases in between. The CDR3 here is CASSQAERVVTEAFF. The CDR3 bases are TGCGCCAGCAGCCAAGCGGAGCGGGTTGTCACTGAAGCTTTCTTT.

This chain links TRBV4-2 with TRBJ2-5; TRBD2 matches at 15 bases. Germline V gene lookup returns CDR1 LGHNA and CDR2 YNFKEQ. This CDR3 is built from 16 residues. Germline trimming cut 4 bases from V and 2 bases from J; bases unmatched to any gene: 2. The CDR3 nucleotides read TGTGCCAGCAGCCTGGGGACTAGCGGGGGGCAAGAGACCCAGTACTTC. Translated: CASSLGTSGGQETQYF.

This chain links TRBV9 with TRBJ2-5; the D is unclear. This CDR3 comprises 13 residues. Germline CDR1 reads SGDLS; CDR2 reads YYNGEE. The V gene lost 2 bases and the J gene lost 3 bases, with 8 bases spanning the gap. The CDR3 loop is CASSVRAKETQYF. Here the CDR3 DNA reads TGTGCCAGCAGCGTTCGGGCAAAAGAGACCCAGTACTTC.

The chain carries TRBV4-1 and TRBJ2-3, with 7 bases fitting TRBD2. From germline, CDR1 is MGHRA and CDR2 YSYEKL. CDR3 size: 18 residues. V dropped 4 bases and J dropped 0; count of bases not matched to a gene: 13. The CDR3 bases are TGCGCCAGCAGCCTATCAGAGGGAGCGGGGCTTAGCACAGATACGCAGTATTTT. Translating gives CASSLSEGAGLSTDTQYF.

The rearrangement joins TRBV2 to TRBJ1-1; D call uncertain. The V end was cut by 6 bases, the J end by 5 bases, with 16 bases between. The CDR3 totals 14 residues. Germline values: CDR1 SNHLY, CDR2 FYNNEI. CDR3: CASRAIEMGTEAFF. CDR3 bases: TGTGCCAGCAGGGCTATAGAGATGGGGACTGAAGCTTTCTTT.

The chain is built from TRBV5-4 and TRBJ2-5, with TRBD2 matching 8 bases. The junction had 7 bases not matched to a gene; V was cut back by 1 base and J by 5 bases. This CDR3 has 15 amino acids. The V gene's germline CDR1 is SGHNT and CDR2 YYREEE (reference sequence). The chain's CDR3 is CASSLISGAAETQYF. DNA for the CDR3: TGTGCCAGCAGCTTGATTAGCGGGGCTGCGGAGACCCAGTACTTC.

The chain recombines TRBV5-1 with TRBJ2-3; D is possibly TRBD1 (6 bases). CDR1 and CDR2 from the germline V gene are SGHRS and YFSETQ. V dropped 6 bases and J dropped 0 bases, with 11 bases sitting between them. This CDR3 has 14 amino acids. CDR3 sequence (DNA): TGCGCCAGCAACCGAGGGGGTAGCACAGATACGCAGTATTTT. This codes for CASNRGGSTDTQYF.

CDR3 DNA: TGTGCCAGCGGGTCTGGGGGGGGTTCAGATGGCTACACCTTC. This encodes CASGSGGGSDGYTF. The chain is built from TRBV2 and TRBJ1-2, with D possibly matching TRBD1 (5 bases). This CDR3 contains 14 residues. V lost 8 bases and J 6 bases, leaving 19 bases between the germline ends. The V gene's germline CDR1 is SNHLY and CDR2 FYNNEI. The entire variable domain, with the rest obtained from reference TRBV2 and TRBJ1-2, is as follows: EPEVTQTPSHQVTQMGQEVILRCVPISNHLYFYWYRQILGQKVEFLVSFYNNEISEKSEIFDDQFSVERPDGSNFTLKIRSTKLEDSAMYFCASGSGGGSDGYTFGSGTRLTVV.

The chain uses TRBV20-1 and TRBJ1-3, with D possibly TRBD1 on 6 matching bases. This CDR3 is 11 amino acids long. Trimming pared 2 bases from V and 13 bases from J, leaving 12 bases between. Germline assignment: CDR1 DFQATT and CDR2 SNEGSKA (reference sequence). The CDR3 bases are TGCAGTGCTAGATTAGGACAGAGGATATATTTT. It translates to CSARLGQRIYF.